The TCR beta chain described here comes from a study of blood T cell repertoires in COVID-19. Generated by immunoSEQ multiplex PCR, the TCRdb table keeps only in-frame clones and is missing some. The sample carries under 150,000 clones, 85% to 90% recorded once. With V trimmed by 4 bases and J by 2 bases, 2 bases remained unmatched. CDR1 MNHEY and CDR2 SVGEGT come from the germline V gene. This CDR3 region has 16 residues. The sample comprised peripheral blood. The receptor's source is a woman aged 55-70 years with active COVID-19. The chain is built from TRBV6-2 or TRBV6-3 and TRBJ2-1; 13 positions agree with TRBD2. DNA of the CDR3: TGTGCCAGCAGTTTTACTAGCGGGAGGGCCTACAATGAGCAGTTCTTC. It is translated as CASSFTSGRAYNEQFF.